The present T cell receptor beta chain was sequenced within a study of tumor-infiltrating lymphocytes in localized non-small cell lung cancer. Study background: Some samples were collected after neoadjuvant chemotherapy; smokers, never-smokers and several histologies were included. General observations from the study: Different pieces of the same tissue went to different assays, confounding technical variation with intratumor heterogeneity.

Turning to this clone: The target antigen is unknown.

Repertoires were generated with immunoSEQ multiplex PCR, while TCRdb's copy carries only in-frame clones and drops some. The repertoire holds some 15,000 clones, with around 78% as singletons. Losses at the gene ends were 3 bases for V and 3 bases for J; bases not matched to a gene: 4. This CDR3 spans 16 amino acids. The germline V gene encodes CDR1 WNHNN and CDR2 SYGVQD (reference sequence). Sequencing was performed on lung tumor tissue. The V call is TRBV10-1, the J call TRBJ2-2, with 10 bases fitting TRBD2. This receptor was identified in a human donor with non-small cell lung cancer. The CDR3 loop reads CASSDPLAGDTGELFF. The CDR3 region has the DNA TGCGCCAGCAGTGACCCGCTAGCGGGAGACACCGGGGAGCTGTTTTTT.